This T cell receptor beta chain was observed in a study of blood T cell repertoires in COVID-19. V shed 4 bases, J shed 5 bases, and the junction held 6 bases outside the gene matches. The CDR3 covers 14 residues. Germline V gene data show CDR1 as SGHRS and CDR2 as YFSETQ. This table comes from immunoSEQ multiplex PCR, and its TCRdb copy is limited to in-frame clones, with some not included. The sample has 290,000 or so clones; around 90% are singletons. The chain recombines TRBV5-1 with TRBJ2-5; TRBD1 matches 9 bases. The receptor was derived from a young man with active or convalescent COVID-19. Sequencing was done on a sample of peripheral blood. CDR3 residues: CASSGQGLLETQYF. For the CDR3, the DNA is TGCGCCAGCAGCGGACAGGGGTTGTTGGAGACCCAGTACTTC.